This T cell receptor (beta chain) was identified during a study of T-cell reconstitution after alpha-beta-depleted transplantation in children. Trimming cost V 4 bases and J 0 bases, with 12 bases left between them. Germline V gene lookup returns CDR1 MNHEY and CDR2 SMNVEV (reference sequence). The CDR3 is made up of 16 amino acids. Unique molecular identifiers were used in preparing the TCRbeta library. Each CDR3 protein is one row after TCRdb ran MiXCR on the PCR reads. Of over 150,000 distinct CDR3 sequences in the sample, about 6.3% were seen once. The chain carries TRBV27 and TRBJ1-4; D is ambiguous. This clonotype originated in a human donor who donated a stem cell graft to a child with Wiskott-Aldrich syndrome. Sample: PBMCs from the stem cell graft donor, taken from the stem cell graft. As DNA, the CDR3 is TGTGCCAGCAGTTCACCCGGACGGGCAACTAATGAAAAACTGTTTTTT. Amino acids: CASSSPGRATNEKLFF.